This T cell receptor beta chain was retrieved from a study of T cell responses to AZD1222 COVID-19 vaccine (dated by TCRdb to 2020 to 2023). For the wider study: TCR sequencing was performed for 230 to 250 trial participants, of whom some 200 were given two doses of AZD1222 and approximately 26 were given two doses of MenACWY control vaccine. Trial participants were enrolled by age into 18-55, 56-69 and 70-plus year subgroups, with approximately 150, 30 and 60 TCR-sequenced participants respectively.

From cysteine to phenylalanine, the CDR3 is 14 amino acids long. Left in the record is the CDR3 DNA by itself, 42 bases read in frame from the first base. A distance of 9 bases separates the germline ends of V and J, which lose 0 bases and 4 bases respectively. Looking up the germline V gene yields CDR1 MNHEY and CDR2 SVGAGI. Study-wide findings and limitations: Only five to seven AZD1222 recipients were SARS-CoV-2 seropositive at baseline, limiting conclusions about previously exposed vaccinees. Nearly half of unique spike-specific TCRs reportedly recognized epitopes outside regions mutated in the B.1.351 and B.1.1.7 variants. CD4 TCRs associated with the vaccine covered the entire spike protein, and the dominant responses were in regions 160-218 and 743-854. Participants were mostly white British and included more females than males, and it was suggested by the authors that clonal diversity may have been underestimated. Because no day 14 peak-response samples were available, repertoires were characterized only after the peak T cell response. After two AZD1222 doses, spike-specific TCR breadth and depth were significantly higher than at day 0 and than in MenACWY recipients. In the small 56-69-year group, the increase in depth fell short of significance, most likely because of low power.

The sample's time point label, decoded: about 28 days (+/-7) after the second vaccine dose. The treatment or condition label here, explained by the study, means: meningococcal conjugate vaccine given as trial control. Vaccinee samples came from UK trials COV001 and COV002, including a single-blind randomized controlled phase 2/3 trial of AZD1222 (ChAdOx1 nCoV-19) in healthy adults. For TCRbeta chain sequencing, PBMC samples were collected from trial participants at day 0 and at day 28 after the second dose. A remark on this clone: Its antigen is still unknown. Base qualities are missing; no much larger clone stands one base away.

The CDR3 regions of human TCRbeta chains were subjected to immunosequencing. Under the source paper's analysis protocol: TCRs in the repertoires were matched against a reference library of SARS-CoV-2-specific TCRs that had been generated with the MIRA antigen-specificity platform. Breadth meant the fraction of unique TCRs that were SARS-CoV-2-associated, whereas depth meant the fraction of total T cells that were SARS-CoV-2-associated. Each spike-specific TCR was assigned to its reactive spike region and to a CD4 or CD8 class using the MIRA data. Log10-transformed breadth and depth values were compared by one-way ANOVA with Sidak's multiple comparisons tests. Not all clones reach the TCRdb copy of this immuneACCESS table, which keeps in-frame sequences only. Checked studies attribute under half of the gap to unresolved V genes and leave the rest unexplained. D and trimming were read from the DNA, whereas the V and J calls and clone size are those reported in that table. Recorded for this sample are fewer than 40,000 clones; over 75% of them occurred a single time. The ten largest make up under 30% of the sample.

The TCR was taken from an adult who received the MenACWY meningococcal vaccine as a control. Sample: peripheral blood, taken 28 days after the second dose of the MenACWY control vaccine. The chain is assembled from TRBV6-5 and TRBJ1-1, with no confidently assigned D gene. The CDR3 corresponds to CASSYSTAGTEAFF. The sequenced DNA: TGTGCCAGCAGTTACTCGACGGCGGGCACTGAAGCTTTCTTT.